The entry below describes one TCR beta chain. It lacks a known antigen. No much larger clone is present one base from it, and per-base qualities are unavailable. This sample was included in a study of CD8+ T cells in alopecia areata (dated by TCRdb to 2016 to 2019). Notes on the research overall: In both human patients and the C3H/HeJ mouse model, the study applied high-throughput TCRbeta sequencing to look at T cell clonal expansion in alopecia areata. Human TCRbeta sequencing covered scalp tissue and sorted CD4+ and CD8+ peripheral blood T cells from patchy and totalis/universalis alopecia areata patients and healthy controls. Clonality in the scalp was compared among normal scalp (n=4), patchy alopecia areata scalp (n=8), and alopecia totalis/universalis scalp (n=8). The RNA source kit depended on sample type: the PAXgene miRNA kit for fixed scalp, the miRNeasy kit for PBMCs, and the RNeasy kit for mouse skin. TCRbeta CDR3 regions were amplified by immunoSEQ multiplex PCR using 35 Vbeta forward and 13 Jbeta reverse primers.

Looking up the germline V gene yields CDR1 SGHRS and CDR2 YFSETQ. CDR3 length: 15 amino acids, cysteine to phenylalanine. The entry retains the CDR3 DNA only, 45 bases that are in frame from base 1. Germline trimming amounts to 2 bases on V and 7 bases on J, with 8 as the count of junction bases outside the gene matches. The paper as a whole reports these results and caveats: Higher clonality and more expanded CD8+ clones were observed in lesional scalp than in normal scalp, particularly in alopecia totalis/universalis, a finding suggestive of antigenic drive. Compared with mice, TCR sequences shared between patients were less clear, possibly partly because of HLA diversity across the patient population. Resident alphabeta T cells in normal human skin are also sequenced, complicating scalp TCR repertoire analysis, unlike mouse skin dominated by gammadelta T cells.

Libraries were prepared through the immunoSEQ multiplex PCR assay. RNA was extracted from all samples and reverse transcribed into cDNA as template for TCR sequencing. First-strand cDNA was synthesized with SuperScript III using a 2:1 mix of oligo-dT and random hexamers. Amplification bias was assessed with a synthetic immune receptor repertoire, and residual bias was removed computationally. Regarding the original processing steps: Raw reads were preprocessed to remove errors, and CDR3 was defined by IMGT conventions from the conserved cysteine to phenylalanine. Clonality was computed as 1 minus the Shannon entropy, with the entropy normalized by log2 of the number of productive unique TCRs. Whether scalp clones were CD4 or CD8 was inferred by matching scalp TCRbeta sequences against CD4 and CD8 repertoires sorted from blood. TCRdb carries this immuneACCESS record with in-frame sequences only. Its versions omit some clonotypes, under half of them owing to an unresolved V gene in the studies checked, with the rest unexplained. V and J calls and clone size come straight from that table; D and trimming were deduced from the DNA. The sample includes 150,000 to 200,000 clones, with 55% observed a single time. The ten most abundant clones make up less than 5% of the sample.

PBMCs were separated by density centrifugation and stained for CD3, CD4 and CD8, after which CD4+ and CD8+ T cells were sorted on a FACSAria. Scalp biopsies and blood samples were obtained from unaffected controls. This clonotype originated in a human donor in good health. Source material: CD4+ T cells sorted from blood. The rearranged segments are TRBV5-1 and TRBJ2-2; the central 7 bases match TRBD1. The encoded CDR3 is CASSFSDREGGELFF. The nucleotides read TGCGCCAGCAGCTTCTCCGACAGGGAAGGCGGGGAGCTGTTTTTT. The full variable domain, with segments outside the CDR3 supplied by the reference TRBV5-1 and TRBJ2-2 proteins, appears as KAGVTQTPRYLIKTRGQQVTLSCSPISGHRSVSWYQQTPGQGLQFLFEYFSETQRNKGNFPGRFSGRQFSNSRSEMNVSTLELGDSALYLCASSFSDREGGELFFGEGSRLTVL.